This T cell receptor beta chain derives from a study of cytomegalovirus exposure and HLA in healthy donors. Study-level results: A later analysis linked a missense DCLRE1C variant to TCR beta V- and J-gene trimming.

Looked up from germline, CDR1 is LNHNV and CDR2 is YYDKDF (reference sequence). CDR3 length: 13 residues. The V and J ends lost 1 base and 5 bases respectively, with 8 bases between them. Researchers ran the PCR with 60 Vbeta and 13 Jbeta primers. The method was immunoSEQ multiplex PCR; TCRdb's version includes in-frame clones alone and lacks a portion of them. The sample includes around 130,000 clones, roughly three quarters seen only once; the top ten take about 1.5%. As concerns this clone: Antigen specificity is unknown.

The chain uses TRBV15 and TRBJ1-1; D uncertain. Material for sequencing was PBMCs. The TCR comes from a woman aged 18 to 35 in good health and CMV-seronegative. CDR3 bases: TGTGCCACCAGCAGAGTGCGGTCGACTGAAGCTTTCTTT. It yields the protein CATSRVRSTEAFF.